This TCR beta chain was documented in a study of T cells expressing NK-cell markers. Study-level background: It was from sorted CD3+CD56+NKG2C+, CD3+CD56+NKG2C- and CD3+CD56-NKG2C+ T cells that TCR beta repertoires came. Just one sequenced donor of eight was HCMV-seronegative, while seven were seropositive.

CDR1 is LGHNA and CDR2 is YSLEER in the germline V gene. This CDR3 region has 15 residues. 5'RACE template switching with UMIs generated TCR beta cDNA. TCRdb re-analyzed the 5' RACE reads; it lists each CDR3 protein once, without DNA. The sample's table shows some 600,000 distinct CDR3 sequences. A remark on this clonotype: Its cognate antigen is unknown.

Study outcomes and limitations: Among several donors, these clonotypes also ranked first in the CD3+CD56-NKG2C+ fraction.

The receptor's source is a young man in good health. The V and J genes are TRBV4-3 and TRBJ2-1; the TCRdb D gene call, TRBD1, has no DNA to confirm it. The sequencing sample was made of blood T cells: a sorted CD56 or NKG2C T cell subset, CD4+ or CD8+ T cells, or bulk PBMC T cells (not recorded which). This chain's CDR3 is CASSQEGGWYNEQFF.